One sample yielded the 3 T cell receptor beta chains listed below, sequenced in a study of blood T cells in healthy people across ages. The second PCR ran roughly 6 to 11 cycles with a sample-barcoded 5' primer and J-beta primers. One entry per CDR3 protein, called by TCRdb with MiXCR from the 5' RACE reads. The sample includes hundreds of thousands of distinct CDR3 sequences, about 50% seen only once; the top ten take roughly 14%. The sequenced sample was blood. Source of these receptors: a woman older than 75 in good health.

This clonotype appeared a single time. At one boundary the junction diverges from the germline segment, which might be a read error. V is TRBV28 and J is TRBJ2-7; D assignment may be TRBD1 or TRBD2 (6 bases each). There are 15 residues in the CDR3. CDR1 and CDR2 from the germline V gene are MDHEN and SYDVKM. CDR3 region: CASNPGLLGATSSTF. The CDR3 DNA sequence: TGTGCCAGCAACCCGGGACTCCTGGGGGCTACGAGCAGTACCTTC. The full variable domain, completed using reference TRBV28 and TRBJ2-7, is DVKVTQSSRYLVKRTGEKVFLECVQDMDHENMFWYRQDPGLGLRLIYFSYDVKMKEKGDIPEGYSVSREKKERFSLILESASTNQTSMYLCASNPGLLGATSSTFGPGTRLTVT.

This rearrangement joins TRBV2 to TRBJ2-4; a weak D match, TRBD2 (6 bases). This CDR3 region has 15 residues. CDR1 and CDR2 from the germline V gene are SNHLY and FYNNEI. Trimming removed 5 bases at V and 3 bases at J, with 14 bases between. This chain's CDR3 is CASSPDGGGKNIQYF. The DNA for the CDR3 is TGTGCCAGCAGTCCAGACGGGGGTGGCAAAAACATTCAGTACTTC.

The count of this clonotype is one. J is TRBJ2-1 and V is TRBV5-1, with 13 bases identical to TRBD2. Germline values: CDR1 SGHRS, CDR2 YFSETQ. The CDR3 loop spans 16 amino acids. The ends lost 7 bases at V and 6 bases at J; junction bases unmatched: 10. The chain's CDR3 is CASVSGTSGTFNEQFF. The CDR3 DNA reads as TGCGCCAGCGTATCCGGGACTAGCGGGACATTCAATGAGCAGTTCTTC.